The following is a T cell receptor (beta chain) sequence with its context. The source of the sample is a study of monozygotic twins with inflammatory bowel disease. Germline-derived CDR1 and CDR2 are SGDLS and YYNGEE. CDR3 length equals 17 residues. TCRdb reprocessed the 5' RACE reads, with one entry per CDR3 protein and no DNA. Here the sample table reports roughly 90,000 distinct CDR3 sequences. This clonotype originated in a human donor with ulcerative colitis or Crohn's disease, or a healthy co-twin of an affected twin (not recorded which). The V gene is TRBV9, the J gene TRBJ2-2; without DNA, the TCRdb call of TRBD1 cannot be checked. The specimen sequenced was blood. CDR3 region: CASSSQGGGRKTGELFF.